Shown below are 20 T cell receptor beta chains from a single sample sequenced in a study of cytomegalovirus exposure and HLA in healthy donors. Both 60 Vbeta primers and 13 Jbeta primers went into the PCR. The data were produced by immunoSEQ multiplex PCR, yet TCRdb's version contains in-frame clones alone and is incomplete. The profile covers over 90,000 clones, with roughly 66% appearing a single time and under 3.5% taken by the ten largest. The sequenced sample consisted of PBMCs. The receptors shown here come from a woman aged 45 to 65 in good health and CMV-seronegative.

This clone came up a few times. The J gene is TRBJ1-1, the V gene TRBV7-9, with 9 nucleotides matching TRBD1. Germline trimming cut 3 bases from V and 5 bases from J; bases unmatched to any gene: 4. The germline CDR1 and CDR2 sequences are SEHNR and FQNEAQ (reference sequence). The CDR3 covers 14 residues. The CDR3 DNA reads as TGTGCCAGCAGCTTTCGACAGGGGGAAACTGAAGCTTTCTTT. As protein: CASSFRQGETEAFF. Combining the CDR3 with reference TRBV7-9 and TRBJ1-1 gives the whole variable domain DTGVSQNPRHKITKRGQNVTFRCDPISEHNRLYWYRQTLGQGPEFLTYFQNEAQLEKSRLLSDRFSAERPKGSFSTLEIQRTEQGDSAMYLCASSFRQGETEAFFGQGTRLTVV.

The chain combines TRBV19 with TRBJ1-5; tentatively, D is TRBD1 (5 bases). V lost 7 bases, J lost 7 bases, and 17 bases lay in between. Germline lookup yields CDR1 LNHDA and CDR2 SQIVND (reference sequence). The CDR3 totals 14 residues. CDR3 nucleotide sequence: TGTGCCAGTACCTTGGGGGGGGTATACCAGCCCCAGCATTTT. This gives the protein CASTLGGVYQPQHF.

The rearrangement uses TRBV18 and TRBJ1-5; D perhaps matches TRBD1 (6 bases). CDR1 is KGHSH, CDR2 LQKENI, per germline. The CDR3 runs 15 residues. V lost 2 bases to trimming and J lost 4 bases, with 12 bases between them. The CDR3 spells CASSPTRGANQPQHF. The DNA for the CDR3 is TGTGCCAGCTCACCAACCCGGGGGGCAAATCAGCCCCAGCATTTT.

This clone was seen a single time. The chain recombines TRBV7-6 with TRBJ2-7; 9 bases map to TRBD1. The V gene's germline CDR1 is SGHVS and CDR2 FNYEAQ. The junction had 4 bases not matched to a gene; V was cut back by 0 bases and J by 4 bases. The length of the CDR3 is 15 residues. CDR3 loop: CASSLAQGALYEQYF. The CDR3 DNA reads as TGTGCCAGCAGCTTAGCACAGGGGGCCCTTTACGAGCAGTACTTC.

V gene TRBV5-6 combines with J gene TRBJ2-2; D gene ambiguous. Germline V gene lookup returns CDR1 SGHDT and CDR2 YYEEEE. CDR3 length equals 18 residues. The ends were cut back, 2 bases at V and 5 bases at J, with 22 bases in the middle. The CDR3 DNA reads TGTGCCAGCAGCTTACGGGTCGCGCAGCCTTTAATAACCGGGGAGCTGTTTTTT. Translated: CASSLRVAQPLITGELFF.

The V gene is TRBV11-2, the J gene TRBJ2-1; D is ambiguous. Germline V gives CDR1 SGHAT, CDR2 FQNNGV. The CDR3 totals 15 residues. V gave up 1 base and J gave up 2 bases, with 9 bases separating them. CDR3 sequence: CASSLGPGPYNEQFF. The CDR3 DNA reads as TGTGCCAGCAGCTTAGGCCCTGGGCCCTACAATGAGCAGTTCTTC.

This clone has just one count. The chain has TRBV19 and TRBJ1-1, with a tentative D call TRBD1 (5 bases). Germline loops: CDR1 LNHDA, CDR2 SQIVND (reference sequence). There are 15 residues in the CDR3. V lost 5 bases and J lost 5, with 18 bases in between. The CDR3 loop is CASSGPGRGRTEAFF. The CDR3 nucleotides are TGTGCCAGTAGTGGGCCGGGGAGGGGTCGGACTGAAGCTTTCTTT. Using reference TRBV19 and TRBJ1-1 for the parts outside the CDR3, the full variable domain is DGGITQSPKYLFRKEGQNVTLSCEQNLNHDAMYWYRQDPGQGLRLIYYSQIVNDFQKGDIAEGYSVSREKKESFPLTVTSAQKNPTAFYLCASSGPGRGRTEAFFGQGTRLTVV.

The chain uses TRBV7-6 and TRBJ2-1, with D unresolved. There are 11 residues in the CDR3. The germline V and J ends were trimmed by 4 bases and 7 bases, with 5 bases remaining between them. The germline CDR1 and CDR2 sequences are SGHVS and FNYEAQ. CDR3 coding DNA: TGTGCCAGCAGCTCGCAGAATGAGCAGTTCTTC. This encodes CASSSQNEQFF.

The V call is TRBV4-2, the J call TRBJ1-5, with unresolved D. Trimming cost V 0 bases and J 7 bases, with 4 bases left between them. Germline loops: CDR1 LGHNA, CDR2 YNFKEQ. CDR3 length: 12 amino acids. CDR3 sequence reads: CASSQDQQPQHF. Written as DNA, the CDR3 is TGTGCCAGCAGCCAAGATCAACAGCCCCAGCATTTT.

The rearrangement joins TRBV4-1 to TRBJ1-1; 9 bases fit TRBD1. From germline, CDR1 is MGHRA and CDR2 YSYEKL. CDR3 length equals 19 residues. The trim removed 5 bases at V and 7 bases at J, leaving 23 bases unmatched. CDR3 nucleotide sequence: TGCGCCAGCAGCGCCTCCGGGACAGGGTATTGGGGGGGAAGCTTTGAAGCTTTCTTT. This sequence encodes CASSASGTGYWGGSFEAFF.

The J gene is TRBJ2-2, the V gene TRBV18; D perhaps matches TRBD2 (6 bases). Germline CDR1 KGHSH, CDR2 LQKENI. Trimming removed 6 bases from V and 5 bases from J, with 16 bases in between. The CDR3 loop spans 15 amino acids. The CDR3 nucleotides are TGTGCCAGCTCCCCGCGGGACGTGTCGACCGGGGAGCTGTTTTTT. This codes for CASSPRDVSTGELFF. The entire variable domain, with the rest obtained from reference TRBV18 and TRBJ2-2, is as follows: NAGVMQNPRHLVRRRGQEARLRCSPMKGHSHVYWYRQLPEEGLKFMVYLQKENIIDESGMPKERFSAEFPKEGPSILRIQQVVRGDSAAYFCASSPRDVSTGELFFGEGSRLTVL.

The rearrangement uses TRBV4-3 and TRBJ2-5; 7 bases agree with TRBD1. The J call could be wrong; TRBJ2-7 is a better fit for the DNA end. The CDR3 spans 15 residues. Germline V gives CDR1 LGHNA, CDR2 YSLEER. In DNA form, the CDR3 reads TGCGCCAGCAGCCGGGAGACAGGGCCCCCCTACGAGCAGTACTTC. Translated: CASSRETGPPYEQYF.

V and J are TRBV7-3 and TRBJ2-1; TRBD2 aligns across 12 bases. The CDR3 totals 15 residues. Trimming at V came to 5 bases and at J to 8 bases, leaving 7 bases not matched to a gene. CDR1 is SGHTA and CDR2 is FQGTGA in the germline V gene. Here the CDR3 DNA reads TGTGCCAGCAGCCCCCTAGCGGGAGGGCCAGATGAGCAGTTCTTC. This gives the protein CASSPLAGGPDEQFF. Full variable domain (remainder filled in from reference TRBV7-3 and TRBJ2-1): GAGVSQTPSNKVTEKGKYVELRCDPISGHTALYWYRQSLGQGPEFLIYFQGTGAADDSGLPNDRFFAVRPEGSVSTLKIQRTERGDSAVYLCASSPLAGGPDEQFFGPGTRLTVL.

In this sample, this clone turned up a few times. The J gene is TRBJ1-4, the V gene TRBV2; TRBD1 might be the D (6 bases). Trimming shortened V by 3 bases and J by 8 bases, and 16 bases separated the two germline ends. Germline V gene sequence: CDR1 SNHLY, CDR2 FYNNEI. This CDR3 contains 15 residues. CDR3 sequence (DNA): TGTGCCAGCAGTGAGCAGGGGCAGGGCCTCGAAAAACTGTTTTTT. It specifies CASSEQGQGLEKLFF.

This chain links TRBV18 with TRBJ2-5; 12 positions agree with TRBD2. The CDR3 is 15 amino acids. With 4 bases clipped from V and 2 bases from J, the junction kept 2 bases outside the gene matches. Germline CDR1 KGHSH, CDR2 LQKENI. CDR3 DNA: TGTGCCAGCTCACGTCTAGCGGGAGGGCAAGAGACCCAGTACTTC. This encodes CASSRLAGGQETQYF.

The chain carries TRBV28 and TRBJ2-3; 9 nucleotides align to TRBD2. Germline V CDR1 and CDR2: MDHEN, SYDVKM. Trimming removed 2 bases from V and 3 bases from J; junction bases left unmatched: 15. The CDR3 sequence is 19 residues long. CDR3 amino acids: CASSLGAGGGYEQTDTQYF. CDR3 coding DNA: TGTGCCAGCAGTTTAGGAGCGGGAGGTGGATATGAACAAACAGATACGCAGTATTTT.

The V gene is TRBV25-1, the J gene TRBJ1-1; 7 nucleotides match TRBD1. V lost 10 bases, J lost 3 bases, and 8 bases stayed unmatched. CDR3 length: 13 amino acids. Germline V gives CDR1 MGHDK, CDR2 SYGVNS. The CDR3 region is CATVGQTHTEAFF. The CDR3 region has the DNA TGTGCCACCGTGGGACAGACCCACACTGAAGCTTTCTTT.

The V call is TRBV6-5, the J call TRBJ2-3; the match to TRBD2 covers 9 bases. Trimming removed 6 bases from V and 1 base from J; junction bases left unmatched: 5. Germline CDR1 is MNHEY and CDR2 is SVGAGI. The CDR3 loop spans 15 amino acids. The CDR3 sequence: CASRISGGRTDTQYF. In nucleotides, the CDR3 is TGTGCCAGCAGAATCAGCGGGGGGCGCACAGATACGCAGTATTTT.

The V call is TRBV28, the J call TRBJ1-4, with a tentative D call TRBD1 (5 bases). CDR1 and CDR2 from the germline V gene are MDHEN and SYDVKM. The CDR3 contains 14 residues. V shed 6 bases and J shed 0 bases, with 8 bases lying between them. The CDR3 coding sequence is TGTGCCAGCAGCGACAGTGCAACTAATGAAAAACTGTTTTTT. Translated, it gives CASSDSATNEKLFF. Supplemented by reference TRBV28 and TRBJ1-4, the full variable domain reads DVKVTQSSRYLVKRTGEKVFLECVQDMDHENMFWYRQDPGLGLRLIYFSYDVKMKEKGDIPEGYSVSREKKERFSLILESASTNQTSMYLCASSDSATNEKLFFGSGTQLSVL.

V usage is TRBV5-4 and J usage is TRBJ2-7; 9 nucleotides agree with TRBD1. CDR1 is SGHNT, CDR2 YYREEE, per germline (reference sequence). The V segment lost 6 bases and the J segment 3 bases; nucleotides outside the gene matches: 4. The CDR3 contains 13 residues. CDR3 DNA sequence: TGTGCCAGCACCACAGGGGGCAGCTACGAGCAGTACTTC. It yields the protein CASTTGGSYEQYF.